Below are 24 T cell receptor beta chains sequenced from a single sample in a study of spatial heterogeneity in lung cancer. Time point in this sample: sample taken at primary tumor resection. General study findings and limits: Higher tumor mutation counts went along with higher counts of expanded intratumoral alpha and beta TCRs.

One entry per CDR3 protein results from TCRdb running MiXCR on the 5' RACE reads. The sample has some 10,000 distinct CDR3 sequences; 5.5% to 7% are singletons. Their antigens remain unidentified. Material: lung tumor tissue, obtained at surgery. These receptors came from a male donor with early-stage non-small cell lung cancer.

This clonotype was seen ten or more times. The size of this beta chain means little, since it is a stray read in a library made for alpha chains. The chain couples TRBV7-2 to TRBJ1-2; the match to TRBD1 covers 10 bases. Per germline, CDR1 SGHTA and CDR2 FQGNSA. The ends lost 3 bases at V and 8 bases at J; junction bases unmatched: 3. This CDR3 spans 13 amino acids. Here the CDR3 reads CASSFDRGLGYTF. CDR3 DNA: TGTGCCAGCAGCTTTGACAGGGGGCTCGGCTACACCTTC.

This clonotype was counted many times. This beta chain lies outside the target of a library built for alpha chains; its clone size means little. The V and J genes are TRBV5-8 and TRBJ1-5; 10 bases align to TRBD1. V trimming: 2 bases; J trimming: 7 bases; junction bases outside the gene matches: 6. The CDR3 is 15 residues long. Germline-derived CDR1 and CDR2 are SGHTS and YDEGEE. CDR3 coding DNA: TGTGCCAGCAGCTTTAGGGGACAGGGGAACCAGCCCCAGCATTTT. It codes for CASSFRGQGNQPQHF.

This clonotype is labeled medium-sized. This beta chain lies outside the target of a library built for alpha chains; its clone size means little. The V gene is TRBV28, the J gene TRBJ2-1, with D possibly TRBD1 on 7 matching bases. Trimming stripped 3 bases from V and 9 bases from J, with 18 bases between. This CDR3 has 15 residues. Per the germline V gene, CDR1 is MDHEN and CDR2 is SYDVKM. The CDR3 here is CASSFLGGGAGEQFF. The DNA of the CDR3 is TGTGCCAGCAGTTTTTTAGGGGGCGGGGCTGGTGAGCAGTTCTTC.

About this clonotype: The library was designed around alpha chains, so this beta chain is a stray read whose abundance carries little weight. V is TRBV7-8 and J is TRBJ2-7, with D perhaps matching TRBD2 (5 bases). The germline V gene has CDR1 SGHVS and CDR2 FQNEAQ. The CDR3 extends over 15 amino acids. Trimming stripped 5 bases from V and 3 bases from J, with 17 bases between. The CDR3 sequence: CASSPEDSPNYEQYF. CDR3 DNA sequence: TGTGCCAGCAGCCCCGAGGACTCCCCGAACTACGAGCAGTACTTC.

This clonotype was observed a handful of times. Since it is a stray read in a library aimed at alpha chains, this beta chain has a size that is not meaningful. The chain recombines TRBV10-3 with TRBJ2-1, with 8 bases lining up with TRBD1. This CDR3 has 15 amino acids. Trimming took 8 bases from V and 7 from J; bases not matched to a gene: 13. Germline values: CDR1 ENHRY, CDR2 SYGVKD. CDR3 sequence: CAIGTGKVGTNEQFF. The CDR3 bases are TGTGCCATCGGGACAGGAAAGGTGGGCACGAATGAGCAGTTCTTC.

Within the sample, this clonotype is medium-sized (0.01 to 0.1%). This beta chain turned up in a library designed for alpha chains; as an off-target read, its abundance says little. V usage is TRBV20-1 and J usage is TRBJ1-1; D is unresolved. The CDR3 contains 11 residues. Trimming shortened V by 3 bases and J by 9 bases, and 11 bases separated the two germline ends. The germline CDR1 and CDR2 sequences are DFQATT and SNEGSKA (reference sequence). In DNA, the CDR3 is TGCAGTGCTAGGATTGAGTTCCAAGCTTTCTTT. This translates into CSARIEFQAFF.

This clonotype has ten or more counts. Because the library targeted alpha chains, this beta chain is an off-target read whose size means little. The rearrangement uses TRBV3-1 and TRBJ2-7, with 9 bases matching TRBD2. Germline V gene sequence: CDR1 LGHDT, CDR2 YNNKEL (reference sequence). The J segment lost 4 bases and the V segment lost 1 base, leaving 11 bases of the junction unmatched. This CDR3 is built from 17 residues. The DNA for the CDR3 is TGTGCCAGCAGCCAAGCTAGCGGGGCCCTCAGCCCATACGAGCAGTACTTC. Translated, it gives CASSQASGALSPYEQYF.

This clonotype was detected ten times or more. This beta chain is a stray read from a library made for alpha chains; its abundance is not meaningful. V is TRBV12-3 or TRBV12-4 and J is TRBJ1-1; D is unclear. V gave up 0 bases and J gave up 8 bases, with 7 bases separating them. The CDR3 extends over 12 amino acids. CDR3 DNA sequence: TGTGCCAGCAGTTTAGCGCTGGACGAAGCTTTCTTT. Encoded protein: CASSLALDEAFF.

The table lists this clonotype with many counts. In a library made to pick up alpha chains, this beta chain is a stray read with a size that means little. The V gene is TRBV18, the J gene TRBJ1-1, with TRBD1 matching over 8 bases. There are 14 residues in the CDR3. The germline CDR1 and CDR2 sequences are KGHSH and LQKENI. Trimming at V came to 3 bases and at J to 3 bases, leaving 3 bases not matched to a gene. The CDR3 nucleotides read TGTGCCAGCTCACCGGGGGGACAGGACACTGAAGCTTTCTTT. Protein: CASSPGGQDTEAFF.

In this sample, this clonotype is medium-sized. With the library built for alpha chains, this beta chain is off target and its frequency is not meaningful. CDR3 in DNA: TGTGCCAGCTCACGGGGGGGCGGCACAGATACGCAGTATTTT. Its protein product is CASSRGGGTDTQYF. V gene TRBV2 combines with J gene TRBJ2-3; TRBD2 aligns across 8 bases. V was clipped by 8 bases and J by 1 base; unmatched bases: 5. The CDR3 consists of 14 residues. The germline gives CDR1 SNHLY, CDR2 FYNNEI.

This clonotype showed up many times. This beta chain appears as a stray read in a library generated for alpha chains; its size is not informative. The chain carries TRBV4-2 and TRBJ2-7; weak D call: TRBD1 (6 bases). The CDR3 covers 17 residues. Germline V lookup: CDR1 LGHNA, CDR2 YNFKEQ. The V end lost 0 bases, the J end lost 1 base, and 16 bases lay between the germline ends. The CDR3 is CASSQDLSGDGSYEQYF. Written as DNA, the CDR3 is TGTGCCAGCAGCCAAGATCTATCAGGGGACGGATCCTACGAGCAGTACTTC.

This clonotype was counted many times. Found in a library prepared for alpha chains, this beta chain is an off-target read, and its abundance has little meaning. The CDR3 DNA sequence: TGTGCCAGCAGCTTAGAGGGGTTCTCAGGGTACGAGCAGTACTTC. It specifies CASSLEGFSGYEQYF. This chain connects TRBV11-2 to TRBJ2-7; D possibly corresponds to TRBD1 (5 bases). The V gene lost 0 bases and the J gene lost 4 bases, with 13 bases spanning the gap. CDR3 length: 15 residues. Germline CDR1 is SGHAT and CDR2 is FQNNGV.

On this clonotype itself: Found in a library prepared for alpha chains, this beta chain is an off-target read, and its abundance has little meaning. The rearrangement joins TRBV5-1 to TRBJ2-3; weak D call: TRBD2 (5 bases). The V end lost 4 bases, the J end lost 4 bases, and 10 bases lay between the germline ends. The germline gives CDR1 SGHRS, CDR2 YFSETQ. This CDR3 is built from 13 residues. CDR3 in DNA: TGCGCCAGCAGCAACAGCGGTTCAGATACGCAGTATTTT. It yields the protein CASSNSGSDTQYF.

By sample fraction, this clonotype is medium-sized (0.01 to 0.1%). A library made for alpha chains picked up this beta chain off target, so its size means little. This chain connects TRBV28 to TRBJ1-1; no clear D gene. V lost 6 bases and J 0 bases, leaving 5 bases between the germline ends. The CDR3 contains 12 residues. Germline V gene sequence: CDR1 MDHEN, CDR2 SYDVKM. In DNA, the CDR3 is TGTGCCAGCAGGCTCCTGAACACTGAAGCTTTCTTT. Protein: CASRLLNTEAFF. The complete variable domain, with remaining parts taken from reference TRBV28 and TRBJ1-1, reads DVKVTQSSRYLVKRTGEKVFLECVQDMDHENMFWYRQDPGLGLRLIYFSYDVKMKEKGDIPEGYSVSREKKERFSLILESASTNQTSMYLCASRLLNTEAFFGQGTRLTVV.

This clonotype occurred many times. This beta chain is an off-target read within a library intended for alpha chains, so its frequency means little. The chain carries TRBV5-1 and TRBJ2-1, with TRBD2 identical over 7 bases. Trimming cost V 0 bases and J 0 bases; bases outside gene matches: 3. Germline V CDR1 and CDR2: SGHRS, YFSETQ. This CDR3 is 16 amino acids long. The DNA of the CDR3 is TGCGCCAGCAGCTTGGTGACTAGCCTCTCCTACAATGAGCAGTTCTTC. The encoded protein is CASSLVTSLSYNEQFF.

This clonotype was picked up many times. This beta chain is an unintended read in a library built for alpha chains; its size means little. The CDR3 sequence is CASSSQASNTEAFF. As DNA, the CDR3 is TGTGCCAGCAGTTCACAGGCTTCGAACACTGAAGCTTTCTTT. V is TRBV2 and J is TRBJ1-1, with D possibly TRBD1 on 5 matching bases. The germline V and J ends were trimmed by 5 bases and 1 base, with 11 bases remaining between them. The length of the CDR3 is 14 residues. CDR1 is SNHLY, CDR2 FYNNEI, per germline.

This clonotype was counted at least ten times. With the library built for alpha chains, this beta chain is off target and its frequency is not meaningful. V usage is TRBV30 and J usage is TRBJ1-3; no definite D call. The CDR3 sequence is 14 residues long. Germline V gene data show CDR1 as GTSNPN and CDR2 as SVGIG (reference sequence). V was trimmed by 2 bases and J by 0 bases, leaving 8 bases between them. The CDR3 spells CAWSFSSSGNTIYF. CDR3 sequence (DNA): TGTGCCTGGAGTTTTTCTTCCTCTGGAAACACCATATATTTT. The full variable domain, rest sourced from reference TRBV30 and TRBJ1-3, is SQTIHQWPATLVQPVGSPLSLECTVEGTSNPNLYWYRQAAGRGLQLLFYSVGIGQISSEVPQNLSASRPQDRQFILSSKKLLLSDSGFYLCAWSFSSSGNTIYFGEGSWLTVV.

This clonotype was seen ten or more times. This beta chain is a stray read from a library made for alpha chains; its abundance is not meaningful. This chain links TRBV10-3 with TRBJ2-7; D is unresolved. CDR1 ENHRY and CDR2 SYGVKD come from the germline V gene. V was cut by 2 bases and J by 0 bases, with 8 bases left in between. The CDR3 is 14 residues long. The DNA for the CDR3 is TGTGCCATCAGTGAGGGGGATTTCTCCTACGAGCAGTACTTC. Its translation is CAISEGDFSYEQYF.

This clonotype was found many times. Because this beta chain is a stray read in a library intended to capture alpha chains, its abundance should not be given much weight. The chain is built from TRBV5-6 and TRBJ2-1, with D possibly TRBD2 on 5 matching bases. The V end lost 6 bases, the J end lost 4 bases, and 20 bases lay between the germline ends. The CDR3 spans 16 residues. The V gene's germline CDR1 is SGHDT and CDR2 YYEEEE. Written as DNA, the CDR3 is TGTGCCAGCAAGGAAGGTTCGAGGAGGTTTTACAATGAGCAGTTCTTC. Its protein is CASKEGSRRFYNEQFF.

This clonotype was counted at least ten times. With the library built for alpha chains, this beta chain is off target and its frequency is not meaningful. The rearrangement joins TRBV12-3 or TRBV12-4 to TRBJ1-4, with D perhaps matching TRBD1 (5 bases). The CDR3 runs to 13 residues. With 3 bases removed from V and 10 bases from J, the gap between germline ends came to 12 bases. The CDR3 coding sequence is TGTGCCAGCAGTTTTGGGGGGAACGGAAAACTGTTTTTT. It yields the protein CASSFGGNGKLFF.

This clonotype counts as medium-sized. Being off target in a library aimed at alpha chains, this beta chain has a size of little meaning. Here the CDR3 DNA reads TGCAGTGCCGGGACATTTCAAAATACGCAGTATTTT. Its protein product is CSAGTFQNTQYF. J is TRBJ2-3 and V is TRBV20-1; TRBD1 might be the D (6 bases). This CDR3 has 12 amino acids. In germline, CDR1 is DFQATT, CDR2 SNEGSKA (reference sequence). Trimming stripped 6 bases from V and 7 bases from J, with 14 bases between.

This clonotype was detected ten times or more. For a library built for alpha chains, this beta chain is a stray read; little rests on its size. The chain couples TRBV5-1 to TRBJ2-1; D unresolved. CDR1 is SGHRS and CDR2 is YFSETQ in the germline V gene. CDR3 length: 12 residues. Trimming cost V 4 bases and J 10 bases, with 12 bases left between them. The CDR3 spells CASSPHPQEQFF. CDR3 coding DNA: TGCGCCAGCAGCCCTCACCCGCAGGAGCAGTTCTTC.

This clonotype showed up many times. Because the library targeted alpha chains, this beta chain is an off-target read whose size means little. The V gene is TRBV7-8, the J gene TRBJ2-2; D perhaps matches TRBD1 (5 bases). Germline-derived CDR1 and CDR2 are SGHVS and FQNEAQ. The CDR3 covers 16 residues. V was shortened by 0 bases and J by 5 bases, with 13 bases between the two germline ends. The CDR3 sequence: CASSLASRAGTGELFF. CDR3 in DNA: TGTGCCAGCAGCTTAGCAAGTAGGGCAGGGACCGGGGAGCTGTTTTTT.

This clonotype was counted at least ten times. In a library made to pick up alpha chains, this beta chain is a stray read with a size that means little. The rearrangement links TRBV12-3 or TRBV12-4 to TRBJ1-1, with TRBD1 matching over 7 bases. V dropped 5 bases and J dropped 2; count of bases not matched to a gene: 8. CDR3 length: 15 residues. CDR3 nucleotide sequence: TGTGCCAGCAGTGTTCTCAGGGGGAGTAACACTGAAGCTTTCTTT. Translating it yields CASSVLRGSNTEAFF.